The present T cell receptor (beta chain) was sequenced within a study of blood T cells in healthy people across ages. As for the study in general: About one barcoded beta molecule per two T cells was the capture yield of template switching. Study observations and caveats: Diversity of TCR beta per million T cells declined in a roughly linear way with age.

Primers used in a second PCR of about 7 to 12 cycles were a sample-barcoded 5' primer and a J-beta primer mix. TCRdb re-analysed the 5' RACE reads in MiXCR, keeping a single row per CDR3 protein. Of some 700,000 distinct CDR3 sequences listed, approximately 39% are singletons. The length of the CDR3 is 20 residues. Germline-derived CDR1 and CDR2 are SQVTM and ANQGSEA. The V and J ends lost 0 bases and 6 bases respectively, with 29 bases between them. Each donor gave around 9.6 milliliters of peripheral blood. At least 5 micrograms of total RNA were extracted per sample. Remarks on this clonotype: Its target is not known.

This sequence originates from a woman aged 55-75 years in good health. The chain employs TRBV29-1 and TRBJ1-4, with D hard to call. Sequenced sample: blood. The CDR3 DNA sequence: TGCAGCGTTGAAGATTCTCCAGTGGCTACCATACGTGTTAAGGATGAAAAACTGTTTTTT. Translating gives CSVEDSPVATIRVKDEKLFF.